This T cell receptor beta chain was captured by sequencing in a study of T cell responses to AZD1222 COVID-19 vaccine. Study background: It was second doses at about 4 or about 12 weeks that were pooled.

The repertoire was sequenced with immunoSEQ multiplex PCR; TCRdb's copy has only in-frame clones and lacks some. The table lists roughly 190,000 clones, over 80% of them singletons. This clone was found once. Germline CDR1 MNHNY, CDR2 SVGAGI (reference sequence). V lost 0 bases and J lost 1; bases outside the gene matches: 5. CDR3 length: 16 amino acids. The chain is built from TRBV6-6 and TRBJ1-1; TRBD1 aligns across 7 bases. The sequence derives from an adult in good health. This specimen was peripheral blood, taken on day 0 of AZD1222 vaccination. The CDR3 protein is CASSYSSRGENTEAFF. CDR3 DNA: TGTGCCAGCAGTTACTCTAGCAGGGGGGAGAACACTGAAGCTTTCTTT.